A single sample gave rise to the 5 T cell receptor beta chains below, sequenced in a study of blood T cell repertoires in COVID-19 (dated by TCRdb to 2018 to 2020). The library was built by means of the immunoSEQ multiplex PCR assay. TCRdb stores this immuneACCESS table with in-frame sequences only. Part of the clones is absent; in the studies checked, under half of the shortfall reflects unresolved V genes, and no reason is known for the rest. The sample profile shows 200,000 to 250,000 clones; about 84% of them were found once. Over 7% of the sample rests with the top ten. The sample comprised PBMCs or T cells enriched from blood (not recorded which). Receptor source: a woman in her forties with acute COVID-19.

This chain uses TRBV18 with TRBJ1-1, with D possibly being TRBD1 (6 bases). The germline CDR1 and CDR2 sequences are KGHSH and LQKENI. The ends were cut back, 4 bases at V and 0 bases at J, with 12 bases in the middle. The CDR3 loop spans 15 amino acids. This CDR3 is CASSQGQLMNTEAFF. The CDR3 DNA reads as TGTGCCAGCTCACAAGGACAGCTCATGAACACTGAAGCTTTCTTT.

The J gene is TRBJ1-2, the V gene TRBV4-1; unclear D gene. With 1 base removed from V and 2 bases from J, the gap between germline ends came to 8 bases. CDR1 is MGHRA and CDR2 is YSYEKL in the germline V gene. The CDR3 has 14 residues. CDR3 in amino acids: CASSQAAANYGYTF. The DNA for the CDR3 is TGCGCCAGCAGCCAAGCAGCGGCGAACTATGGCTACACCTTC.

The CDR3 region has the DNA TGCGCCAGCAGCTCCGGGGAATACGAGCAGTACTTC. Translated, it gives CASSSGEYEQYF. The V and J genes are TRBV5-1 and TRBJ2-7, with D possibly being TRBD2 (5 bases). The CDR3 runs 12 residues. The germline V and J ends were trimmed by 3 bases and 4 bases, with 8 bases remaining between them. The V gene's germline CDR1 is SGHRS and CDR2 YFSETQ.

The CDR3 loop is CASSIQQGASTDTQYF. DNA for the CDR3: TGTGCCAGCAGCATTCAACAGGGGGCGAGCACAGATACGCAGTATTTT. The V gene is TRBV9, the J gene TRBJ2-3; 9 bases map to TRBD1. Germline loops: CDR1 SGDLS, CDR2 YYNGEE. The length of the CDR3 is 16 residues. Trimming took 4 bases from V and 0 from J; bases not matched to a gene: 6.

Remarks on this clone: One junction end does not reproduce the germline sequence, and a read error may be involved. J is TRBJ2-5 and V is TRBV4-1, with 13 bases aligning to TRBD2. The germline gives CDR1 MGHRA, CDR2 YSYEKL. The CDR3 is 15 amino acids. CDR3 bases: TGCGCCAGCAGCCAGACTGGACTAGCGGGAGAGGCCCAGTACTTC. Translating gives CASSQTGLAGEAQYF.